Described below is a single T cell receptor gamma chain sequence and its context. Its cognate antigen is unknown. A junction boundary mismatches the germline segment, possibly from a read error. The source of the sample is a study of gamma delta lymphoproliferative disorders and STAT genes. The overall study: Each gamma-chain library started from at least 50 ng of genomic DNA, using the LymphoTrack Dx TCRG Assay. Study findings and constraints: Symptomatic patients lacked Vgamma9-JgammaP and Vdelta2-Ddelta3-Jdelta1 major clones. Nearly all major patient gamma and delta clonotypes were public.

This CDR3 region has 9 residues. PBMCs from patients and controls supplied the genomic DNA for sequencing. TCRdb re-called the multiplex PCR reads via CATT. The sample includes under 2,500 gamma-chain clones, approximately 9.3% seen only once; the top ten take over 50%. Sequencing was carried out using blood. V usage is TRGV10 and J usage is TRGJ1 or TRGJ2. The J gene is not listed in TCRdb, so it was assigned here from a DNA match to germline. TRGV10 belongs to the ORF category, with a function that is uncertain. The receptor was derived from a human donor with gamma-delta T-cell large granular lymphocyte leukemia. The CDR3 DNA sequence: TGCGCTACTTATTATAAGAAACTCTTT. Protein sequence: CATYYKKLF.